This T cell receptor (beta chain) is drawn from a study of cytomegalovirus exposure and HLA in healthy donors. Broader study findings: Reported results showed that the classifier diagnosed cytomegalovirus status with high specificity and sensitivity.

The CDR3 totals 15 residues. Between the trimmed V and J ends, which lost 5 bases and 8 bases, there was a span of 21 bases. Per the germline V gene, CDR1 is MDHEN and CDR2 is SYDVKM. A word on this clone: Its antigen remains unknown.

TCRdb's copy holds only in-frame clones and misses some; the assay was immunoSEQ multiplex PCR. This sample has 100,000 to 150,000 clones, with about 88% found just once. Sequencing was done on a sample of PBMCs. The receptor was isolated from a woman aged 18-35 years in good health and CMV-seronegative. This rearrangement joins TRBV28 to TRBJ1-1; D is unclear. The CDR3 DNA reads as TGTGCCAGCAGTCCCCCTAGAGGAAGTAGGTCCGAAGCTTTCTTT. It is translated as CASSPPRGSRSEAFF.